The T cell receptor (beta chain) under discussion was sequenced for a study of T cells in localized non-small cell lung cancer. Germline values: CDR1 SNHLY, CDR2 FYNNEI. V dropped 6 bases and J dropped 6 bases, with 12 bases sitting between them. The CDR3 consists of 13 residues. Using immunoSEQ multiplex PCR, the repertoire was profiled, and TCRdb retains in-frame clones only, with some absent. The repertoire holds more than 700 clones, about 21% seen once, with roughly 24% in the top ten. General study results and limits: Adjacent lung was found to contain a median approximately 60 of the top 100 tumor clones. Of the tissues analyzed, uninvolved adjacent lung showed maximal T cell clonality, greater than tumor.

This clone was detected only a few times. Its cognate antigen is unknown. The sample consisted of normal lung tissue next to the tumor, taken before any cancer treatment. The receptor was isolated from a female donor over 55 with stage I lung adenocarcinoma. The chain combines TRBV2 with TRBJ2-1, with D unresolved. The DNA for the CDR3 is TGTGCCAGCAGCGCGCAGAAGTTCAATGAGCAGTTCTTC. Encoded protein: CASSAQKFNEQFF.